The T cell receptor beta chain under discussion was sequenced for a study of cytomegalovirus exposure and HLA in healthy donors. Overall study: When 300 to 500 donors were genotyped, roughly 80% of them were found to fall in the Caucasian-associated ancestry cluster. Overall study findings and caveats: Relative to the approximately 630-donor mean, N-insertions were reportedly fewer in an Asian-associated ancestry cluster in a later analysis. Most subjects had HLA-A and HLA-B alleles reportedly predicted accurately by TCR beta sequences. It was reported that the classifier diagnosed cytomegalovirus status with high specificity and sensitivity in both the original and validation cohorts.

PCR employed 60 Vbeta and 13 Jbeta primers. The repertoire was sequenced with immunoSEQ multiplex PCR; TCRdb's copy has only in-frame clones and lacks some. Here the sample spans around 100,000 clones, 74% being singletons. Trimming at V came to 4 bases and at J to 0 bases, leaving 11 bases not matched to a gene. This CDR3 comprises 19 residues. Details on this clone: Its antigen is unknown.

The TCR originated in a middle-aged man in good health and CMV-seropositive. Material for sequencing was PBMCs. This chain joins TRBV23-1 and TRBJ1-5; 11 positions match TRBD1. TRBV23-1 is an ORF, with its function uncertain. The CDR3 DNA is TGCGCCAGCAGTCTATCCGGGACAGGGGGGAAAAATAGCAATCAGCCCCAGCATTTT. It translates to CASSLSGTGGKNSNQPQHF.